This record looks at one T cell receptor beta chain sequence and its context. This clone was counted many times. It lacks a known antigen. The input lacks base qualities; no much larger clone sits a single base away. TCR CDR3 regions were amplified from genomic DNA by multiplex PCR using the deep immunoSEQ assay. Genomic DNA extracted from each cell subset was distributed evenly over all wells of several immunoSEQ 96-well plates, and each plate served as one replicate. For sorted subsets, about 200 ng genomic DNA, equal to 30,000 or so T cell genomes, was loaded into each replicate PCR. Purified libraries were measured with a Qubit 3.0 fluorometer, size-checked on a Bioanalyzer 2100, and measured again with the KAPA Library Quantification kit. A separate single-read 150-cycle Illumina NextSeq 550 flow cell was used to sequence each immunoSEQ 96-well plate. As for the original processing: Because only junctional sequences without quality scores were contained in the immunoSEQ output, filtering matching that applied to full-length reads could not be performed. Sequences were annotated with PyIR, a Python wrapper for IgBLAST v1.9, using IMGT germline references to assign V/J genes and CDR3. Reads were removed for weak V/J assignments (E-value above 1e-6), missing CDR3, stop codons, out-of-frame junctions, or ambiguous translated residues. A V3J clonotype was defined by an identical inferred V gene, J gene, and CDR3 amino acid sequence. The percentage overlap between two repertoires was calculated by dividing the number of shared unique clonotypes by the size of the smaller repertoire. Three approaches were used to assess repertoire richness: RTK rarefaction, the Chao1 estimator, and Recon v2.1 estimates of unobserved clonotypes. OLGA was used to compute generation probabilities for all TCRbeta clonotypes that the gDNA method yielded from a handful of donors. Not all clones reach the TCRdb copy of this immuneACCESS table, which keeps in-frame sequences only. Checked studies attribute under half of the gap to unresolved V genes and leave the rest unexplained. From that table come the V and J calls and clone size; the DNA was used to work out D and trimming. This sample comprises 850,000 to 1,100,000 clones, around three quarters of them detected only once. 0.89% of the sample rests with the top ten.

The data were obtained in a study of shared clonotypes between healthy human individuals (TCRdb year 2020). For the wider study: Two women and a few men aged 18 to 49 years were included in the cohort. Each donor's leukapheresis produced roughly between roughly 0.85 and 9.5 billion PBMCs. Different laboratories and diverse techniques were used to prepare libraries and sequence TCR repertoires, to increase sequencing depth and limit assay-specific biases. For each donor, three plates each were used for CD4 naive and CD4 memory, two plates were used for CD8 naive, and one plate was used for CD8 memory. To estimate repertoire size and how much clonotype sharing occurs between individuals, the study deeply sequenced the blood TCR repertoires of about five healthy adults.

The donors were healthy, HIV-negative adults who had no recently reported acute infections or vaccinations. Every donor was a Caucasian adult residing in Nashville, Tennessee, USA. Magnetic negative selection was used to enrich CD4+ T cells, after which naive cells were positively selected on CD45RA and the negative fraction became the memory subset. Blood was obtained by leukapheresis, after which PBMCs were separated by Ficoll-Histopaque density gradient centrifugation and cryopreserved in liquid nitrogen vapor phase. Analytical flow cytometry was used to check the purity and quantity of each magnetically sorted T cell population. Each sorted fraction had its genomic DNA isolated and then quantified by UV absorbance on a Nanodrop 2000c. Summary of the overall study and its limitations: Pairwise subsampling indicated that sequencing depth was expected to affect the degree of clonotype sharing among donors. Because the study included only a small number of donors, the genetic and exposure-history diversity represented was limited. Naive subsets generally had larger estimated clonotype richness than memory subsets did. Around 5% of naive CD4, around 3.5% of naive CD8, roughly 2.5% of memory CD4, and around 0.4% of memory CD8 clonotypes were shared across several donors. Only blood was sampled, and tissue TCR repertoires likely differ from those in blood. Higher generation probabilities were observed for clonotypes shared by all four sorted-subset donors than for non-shared clonotypes. Incomplete sequencing was indicated by rarefaction of sorted-subset datasets, despite the large sequencing depth.

Including the terminal cysteine and phenylalanine, the CDR3 comprises 14 residues. The kept DNA is CDR3 alone, 42 bases in frame from the first base. V lost 6 bases and J lost 2 bases; the stretch between them is 13 bases long. CDR1 MDHEN and CDR2 SYDVKM are derived from the germline V gene. The sequenced material came from memory CD4+ T cells from PBMCs. The intended sense of this specimen's cell subset or site label: CD45RA-negative fraction. The receptor was derived from a man younger than 35 in good health. Some clones in this sample may be carry-over from other donors' samples. Recombination connected TRBV28 to TRBJ2-5; the D region possibly corresponds to TRBD1 (6 bases align). The CDR3 here reads CASRPMGAQETQYF. The bases read TGTGCCAGCAGACCTATGGGGGCTCAAGAGACCCAGTACTTC.